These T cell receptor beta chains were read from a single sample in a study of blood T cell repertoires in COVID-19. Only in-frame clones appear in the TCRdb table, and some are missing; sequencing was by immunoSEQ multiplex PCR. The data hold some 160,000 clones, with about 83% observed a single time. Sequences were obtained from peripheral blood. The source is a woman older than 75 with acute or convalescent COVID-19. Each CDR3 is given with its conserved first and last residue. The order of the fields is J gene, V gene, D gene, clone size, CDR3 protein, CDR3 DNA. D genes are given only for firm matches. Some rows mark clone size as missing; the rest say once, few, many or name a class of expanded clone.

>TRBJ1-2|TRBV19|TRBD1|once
CASSSGSGGNYGYTF
TGTGCCAGTAGCTCAGGGTCAGGGGGTAACTATGGCTACACCTTC
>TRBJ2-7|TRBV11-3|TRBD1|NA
CASSPRTGEHEQYF
TGTGCCAGCAGCCCGAGGACAGGGGAGCACGAGCAGTACTTC
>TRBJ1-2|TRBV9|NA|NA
CASSVDPEGYGYTF
TGTGCCAGCAGCGTCGACCCCGAGGGCTATGGCTACACCTTC
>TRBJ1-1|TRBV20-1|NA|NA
CSARQNTEAFF
TGCAGTGCGAGACAGAACACTGAAGCTTTCTTT
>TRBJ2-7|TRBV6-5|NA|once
CASAVDTSYEQYF
TGTGCCAGCGCAGTGGACACCTCGTACGAGCAGTACTTC
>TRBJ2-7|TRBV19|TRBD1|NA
CASSPTGASYEQYF
TGTGCCAGTAGTCCCACAGGGGCTTCCTACGAGCAGTACTTC
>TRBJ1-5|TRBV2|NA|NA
CASSEATVLGTQHF
TGTGCCAGCAGTGAAGCGACAGTCTTAGGGACCCAGCATTTT
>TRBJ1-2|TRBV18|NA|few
CASSPRTASGYTF
TGTGCCAGCTCACCCCGGACAGCCTCCGGCTACACCTTC
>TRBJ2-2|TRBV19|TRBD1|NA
CASTPGTGVNTGELFF
TGTGCCAGTACTCCCGGGACAGGGGTCAACACCGGGGAGCTGTTTTTT
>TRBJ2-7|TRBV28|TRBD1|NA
CASSFRTGETPWRETYEQYF
TGTGCCAGCAGTTTTAGGACAGGGGAGACCCCCTGGCGGGAAACCTACGAGCAGTACTTC
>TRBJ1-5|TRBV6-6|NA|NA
CASSEEGGGYQPQHF
TGTGCCAGCAGCGAAGAAGGAGGAGGATATCAGCCCCAGCATTTT
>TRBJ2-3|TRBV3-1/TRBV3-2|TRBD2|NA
CASSQVPGGPGRGTQYF
TGTGCCAGCAGCCAAGTCCCGGGCGGCCCAGGGAGGGGCACGCAGTATTTT
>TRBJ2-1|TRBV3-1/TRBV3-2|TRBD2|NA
CASSPSPLAGYNEQFF
TGTGCCAGCAGCCCGAGCCCGCTAGCGGGATACAATGAGCAGTTCTTC